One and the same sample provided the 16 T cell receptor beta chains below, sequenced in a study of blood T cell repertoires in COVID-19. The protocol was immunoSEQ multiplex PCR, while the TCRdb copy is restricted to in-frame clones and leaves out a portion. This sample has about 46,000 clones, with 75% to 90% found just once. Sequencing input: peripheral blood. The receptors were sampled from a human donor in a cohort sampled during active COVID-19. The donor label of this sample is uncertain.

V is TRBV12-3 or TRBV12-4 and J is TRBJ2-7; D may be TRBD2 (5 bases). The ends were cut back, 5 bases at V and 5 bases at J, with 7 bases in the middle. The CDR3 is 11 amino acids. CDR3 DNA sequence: TGTGCCAGCAGTGGCGGGCACGAGCAGTACTTC. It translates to CASSGGHEQYF.

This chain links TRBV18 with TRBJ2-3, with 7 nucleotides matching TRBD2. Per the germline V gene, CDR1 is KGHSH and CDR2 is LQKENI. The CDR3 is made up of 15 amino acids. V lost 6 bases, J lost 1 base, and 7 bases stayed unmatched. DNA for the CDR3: TGTGCCAGCTCTCCCGGCGGGGGTCGCACAGATACGCAGTATTTT. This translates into CASSPGGGRTDTQYF.

The CDR3 DNA reads as TGTGCCAGCTCACCAAATCTCCGGGGAGACGAGCAGTACTTC. Protein product: CASSPNLRGDEQYF. The chain links TRBV18 to TRBJ2-7; TRBD2 is a possible D gene (5 bases). Germline V CDR1 and CDR2: KGHSH, LQKENI. The length of the CDR3 is 14 residues. V was clipped by 2 bases and J by 5 bases, with 13 bases between them. The whole variable domain, remainder taken from reference TRBV18 and TRBJ2-7, is NAGVMQNPRHLVRRRGQEARLRCSPMKGHSHVYWYRQLPEEGLKFMVYLQKENIIDESGMPKERFSAEFPKEGPSILRIQQVVRGDSAAYFCASSPNLRGDEQYFGPGTRLTVT.

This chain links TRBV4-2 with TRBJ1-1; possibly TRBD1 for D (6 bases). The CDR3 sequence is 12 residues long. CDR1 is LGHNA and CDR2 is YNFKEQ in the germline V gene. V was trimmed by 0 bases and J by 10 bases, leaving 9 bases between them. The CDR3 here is CASSQETGIAFF. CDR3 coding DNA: TGTGCCAGCAGCCAAGAAACAGGGATAGCTTTCTTT.

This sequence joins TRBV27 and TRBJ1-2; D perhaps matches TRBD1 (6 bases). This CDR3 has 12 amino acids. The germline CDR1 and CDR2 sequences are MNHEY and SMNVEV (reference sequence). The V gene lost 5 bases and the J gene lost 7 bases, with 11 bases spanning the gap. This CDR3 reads CASSQTGLGYTF. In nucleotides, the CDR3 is TGTGCCAGCAGTCAGACAGGCCTTGGCTACACCTTC.

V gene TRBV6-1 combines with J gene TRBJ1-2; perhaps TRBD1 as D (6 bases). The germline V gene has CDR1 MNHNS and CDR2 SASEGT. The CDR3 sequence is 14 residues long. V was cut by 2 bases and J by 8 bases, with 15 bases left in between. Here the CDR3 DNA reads TGTGCCAGCAGTGAACAGGGCAGGGGATACGGCTACACCTTC. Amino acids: CASSEQGRGYGYTF.

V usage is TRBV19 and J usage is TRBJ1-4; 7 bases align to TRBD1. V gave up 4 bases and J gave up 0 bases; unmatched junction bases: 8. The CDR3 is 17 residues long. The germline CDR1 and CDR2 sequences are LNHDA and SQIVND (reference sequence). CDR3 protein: CASSRDSVAATNEKLFF. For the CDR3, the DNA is TGTGCCAGTAGTAGGGACAGCGTAGCGGCAACTAATGAAAAACTGTTTTTT.

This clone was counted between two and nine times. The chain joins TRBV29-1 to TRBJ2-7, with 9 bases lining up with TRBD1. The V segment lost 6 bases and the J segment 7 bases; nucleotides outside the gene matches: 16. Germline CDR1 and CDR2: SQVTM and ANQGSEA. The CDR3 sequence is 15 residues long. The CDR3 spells CSVRGTPGQGEEQYF. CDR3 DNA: TGCAGCGTGAGGGGGACTCCGGGACAGGGCGAGGAGCAGTACTTC.

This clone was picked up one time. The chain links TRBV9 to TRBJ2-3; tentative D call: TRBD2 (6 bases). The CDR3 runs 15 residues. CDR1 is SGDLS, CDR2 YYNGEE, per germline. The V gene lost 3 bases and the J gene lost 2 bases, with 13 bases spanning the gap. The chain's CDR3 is CASSGLTRITDTQYF. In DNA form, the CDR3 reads TGTGCCAGCAGCGGCCTGACTAGGATCACAGATACGCAGTATTTT.

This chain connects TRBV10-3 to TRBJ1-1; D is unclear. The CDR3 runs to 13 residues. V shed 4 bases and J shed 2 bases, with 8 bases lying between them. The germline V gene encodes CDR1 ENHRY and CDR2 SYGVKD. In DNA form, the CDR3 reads TGTGCCATCAGTGTAGGGAGAAACACTGAAGCTTTCTTT. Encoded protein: CAISVGRNTEAFF.

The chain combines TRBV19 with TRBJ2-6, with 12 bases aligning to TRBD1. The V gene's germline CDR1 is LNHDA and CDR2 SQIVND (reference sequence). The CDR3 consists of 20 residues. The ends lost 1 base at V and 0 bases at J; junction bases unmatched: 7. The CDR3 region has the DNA TGTGCCAGTAGTATAGTGGGACAGGGGGCGTTGGGCTCTGGGGCCAACGTCCTGACTTTC. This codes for CASSIVGQGALGSGANVLTF. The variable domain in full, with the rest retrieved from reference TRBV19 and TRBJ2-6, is DGGITQSPKYLFRKEGQNVTLSCEQNLNHDAMYWYRQDPGQGLRLIYYSQIVNDFQKGDIAEGYSVSREKKESFPLTVTSAQKNPTAFYLCASSIVGQGALGSGANVLTFGAGSRLTVL.

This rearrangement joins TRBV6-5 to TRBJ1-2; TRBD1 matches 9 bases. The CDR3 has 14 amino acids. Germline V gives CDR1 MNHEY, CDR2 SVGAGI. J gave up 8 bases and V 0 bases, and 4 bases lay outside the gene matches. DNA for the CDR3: TGTGCCAGCAGTTACTCGAACAGGGGGCTAGGCTACACCTTC. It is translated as CASSYSNRGLGYTF.

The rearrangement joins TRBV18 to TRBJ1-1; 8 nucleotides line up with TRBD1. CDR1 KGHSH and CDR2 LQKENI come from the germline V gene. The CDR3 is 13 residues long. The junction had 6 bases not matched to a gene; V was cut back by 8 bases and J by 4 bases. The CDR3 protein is CASTRGQGTEAFF. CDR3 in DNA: TGTGCCAGCACCAGGGGGCAGGGCACTGAAGCTTTCTTT.

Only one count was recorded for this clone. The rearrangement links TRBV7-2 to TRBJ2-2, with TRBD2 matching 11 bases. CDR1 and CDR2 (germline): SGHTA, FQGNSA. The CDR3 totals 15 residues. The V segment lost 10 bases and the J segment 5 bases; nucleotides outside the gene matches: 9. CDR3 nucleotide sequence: TGTGCCACCAAAGATAGCGGGGGGGCGACCGGGGAGCTGTTTTTT. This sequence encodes CATKDSGGATGELFF.

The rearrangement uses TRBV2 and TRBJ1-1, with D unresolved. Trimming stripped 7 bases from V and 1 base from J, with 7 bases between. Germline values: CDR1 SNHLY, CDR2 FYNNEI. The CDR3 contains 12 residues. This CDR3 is CASISGNTEAFF. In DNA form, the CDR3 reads TGTGCCAGCATTAGCGGGAACACTGAAGCTTTCTTT.

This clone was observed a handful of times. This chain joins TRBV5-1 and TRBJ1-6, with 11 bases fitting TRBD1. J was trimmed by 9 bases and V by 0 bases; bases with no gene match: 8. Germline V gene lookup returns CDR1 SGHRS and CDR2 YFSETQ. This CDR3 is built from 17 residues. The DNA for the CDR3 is TGCGCCAGCAGCTTGGTGGGACAGGGGGATTTCGGTTCACCCCTCCACTTT. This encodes CASSLVGQGDFGSPLHF.